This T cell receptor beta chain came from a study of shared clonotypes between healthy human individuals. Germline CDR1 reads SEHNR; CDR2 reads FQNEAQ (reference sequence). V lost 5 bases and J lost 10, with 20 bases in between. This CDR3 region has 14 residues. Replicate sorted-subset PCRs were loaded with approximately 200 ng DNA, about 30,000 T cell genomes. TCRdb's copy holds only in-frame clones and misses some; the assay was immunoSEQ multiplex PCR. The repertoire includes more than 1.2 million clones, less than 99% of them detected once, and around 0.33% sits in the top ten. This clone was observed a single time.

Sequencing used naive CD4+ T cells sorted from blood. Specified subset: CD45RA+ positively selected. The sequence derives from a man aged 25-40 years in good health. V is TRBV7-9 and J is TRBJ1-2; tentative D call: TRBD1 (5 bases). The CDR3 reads CASSRYRTGEIYTF. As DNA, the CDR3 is TGTGCCAGCAGCCGATATCGGACGGGGGAGATCTACACCTTC.